The rows below give T cell receptor beta chains drawn from one sample of a study of blood T cells in healthy people across ages. TCRdb recomputed calls from the 5' RACE reads with MiXCR, one row per CDR3 protein. The repertoire holds about 1.6 million distinct CDR3 sequences, around 36% seen once, with about 11% in the top ten. The material sequenced was blood. Source of these receptors: a woman in her 30s in good health. Each CDR3 is given with its conserved first and last residue. Each record gives: D gene, V gene, J gene, clone size, CDR3 protein, CDR3 DNA. D genes are given only for firm matches. Expanded clones get a size class; other rows say once, few or many, or leave the size out.

d_call: -
v_call: TRBV3-1
j_call: TRBJ1-1
clone_size: few
cdr3_aa: CASSPGGGPLSKAFF
cdr3_nt: TGTGCCAGCAGCCCCGGAGGGGGACCCCTGTCTAAAGCTTTCTTT

d_call: TRBD2
v_call: TRBV20-1
j_call: TRBJ2-5
clone_size: many
cdr3_aa: CSAGGASGQETQYF
cdr3_nt: TGCAGTGCCGGGGGGGCTAGCGGGCAAGAGACCCAGTACTTC

d_call: -
v_call: TRBV5-5
j_call: TRBJ1-1
clone_size: -
cdr3_aa: CASSQDRTGSAFF
cdr3_nt: TGTGCCAGCAGCCAGGACCGGACGGGATCTGCTTTCTTT

d_call: TRBD2
v_call: TRBV25-1
j_call: TRBJ2-3
clone_size: -
cdr3_aa: CASSDRLARDTQYF
cdr3_nt: TGTGCCAGCAGTGACCGACTAGCGAGAGATACGCAGTATTTT

d_call: -
v_call: TRBV29-1
j_call: TRBJ2-5
clone_size: few
cdr3_aa: CSVEVVGGAGGETQYF
cdr3_nt: TGCAGCGTTGAAGTGGTCGGCGGAGCCGGAGGAGAGACCCAGTACTTC

d_call: -
v_call: TRBV27
j_call: TRBJ2-7
clone_size: -
cdr3_aa: CASRGQGGVEQYF
cdr3_nt: TGTGCCAGCAGAGGACAGGGAGGGGTCGAGCAGTACTTC

d_call: TRBD2
v_call: TRBV5-1
j_call: TRBJ2-7
clone_size: few
cdr3_aa: CASSPGLAGGPFGYEQYF
cdr3_nt: TGCGCCAGCAGCCCCGGACTAGCGGGAGGGCCTTTTGGTTACGAGCAGTACTTC

d_call: TRBD2
v_call: TRBV10-3
j_call: TRBJ2-3
clone_size: -
cdr3_aa: CAISATSGSASTDTQYF
cdr3_nt: TGTGCCATCAGTGCTACTAGCGGGAGCGCAAGCACAGATACGCAGTATTTT

d_call: TRBD1
v_call: TRBV27
j_call: TRBJ1-2
clone_size: -
cdr3_aa: CASSFSLTGEGYTF
cdr3_nt: TGTGCCAGCAGTTTTTCCTTGACAGGGGAAGGCTACACCTTC

d_call: -
v_call: TRBV20-1
j_call: TRBJ2-7
clone_size: few
cdr3_aa: CSARPAGYEQYF
cdr3_nt: TGCAGTGCTAGACCCGCAGGTTACGAGCAGTACTTC

d_call: -
v_call: TRBV5-5
j_call: TRBJ2-3
clone_size: few
cdr3_aa: CASSLVDSPDTQYF
cdr3_nt: TGTGCCAGCAGCTTGGTAGACAGCCCAGATACGCAGTATTTT

d_call: -
v_call: TRBV6-5
j_call: TRBJ2-5
clone_size: -
cdr3_aa: CASGRPGETQYF
cdr3_nt: TGTGCCAGCGGCCGGCCGGGGGAGACCCAGTACTTC

d_call: -
v_call: TRBV20-1
j_call: TRBJ2-5
clone_size: -
cdr3_aa: CSARWAGGAHQETQYF
cdr3_nt: TGCAGTGCTAGATGGGCGGGCGGGGCGCACCAAGAGACCCAGTACTTC

d_call: -
v_call: TRBV7-8
j_call: TRBJ2-3
clone_size: many
cdr3_aa: CASSREWDTDTQYF
cdr3_nt: TGTGCCAGCAGCAGGGAGTGGGACACAGATACGCAGTATTTT

d_call: -
v_call: TRBV28
j_call: TRBJ2-1
clone_size: -
cdr3_aa: CASTSGDLSYNEQFF
cdr3_nt: TGTGCCAGCACCAGCGGAGACCTCTCCTACAATGAGCAGTTCTTC

d_call: -
v_call: TRBV7-9
j_call: TRBJ2-5
clone_size: few
cdr3_aa: CASSSTWETQYF
cdr3_nt: TGTGCCAGCAGCTCAACGTGGGAGACCCAGTACTTC

d_call: TRBD2
v_call: TRBV7-3
j_call: TRBJ2-1
clone_size: few
cdr3_aa: CASSLSSGRYNEQFF
cdr3_nt: TGTGCCAGCAGCTTATCTAGCGGACGTTACAATGAGCAGTTCTTC

d_call: -
v_call: TRBV9
j_call: TRBJ2-1
clone_size: -
cdr3_aa: CASSGGGLRGLSLNEQFF
cdr3_nt: TGTGCCAGCAGTGGAGGGGGTCTAAGGGGACTAAGCCTCAATGAGCAGTTCTTC

d_call: TRBD1
v_call: TRBV27
j_call: TRBJ1-1
clone_size: -
cdr3_aa: CASSYLPGQGFGEAFF
cdr3_nt: TGTGCCAGCAGCTACCTGCCGGGACAGGGGTTTGGTGAAGCTTTCTTT

d_call: -
v_call: TRBV5-1
j_call: TRBJ2-1
clone_size: -
cdr3_aa: CASSLAQRDIYNEQFF
cdr3_nt: TGCGCCAGCAGCTTGGCCCAGCGGGACATTTACAATGAGCAGTTCTTC

d_call: -
v_call: TRBV12-3/TRBV12-4
j_call: TRBJ1-1
clone_size: few
cdr3_aa: CASGWTSFGTEAFF
cdr3_nt: TGTGCCAGCGGCTGGACTTCCTTCGGGACTGAAGCTTTCTTT

d_call: -
v_call: TRBV21-1
j_call: TRBJ2-3
clone_size: -
cdr3_aa: CASQGARDTQYF
cdr3_nt: TGTGCCAGCCAGGGGGCAAGAGATACGCAGTATTTT

d_call: TRBD1
v_call: TRBV11-3
j_call: TRBJ2-2
clone_size: -
cdr3_aa: CASSSGRDRVTGELFF
cdr3_nt: TGTGCCAGCAGCTCGGGCCGGGACAGGGTTACCGGGGAGCTGTTTTTT

d_call: TRBD2
v_call: TRBV18
j_call: TRBJ2-3
clone_size: few
cdr3_aa: CASSRLAGVSTDTQYF
cdr3_nt: TGTGCCAGCTCACGGCTAGCGGGAGTATCAACAGATACGCAGTATTTT

d_call: -
v_call: TRBV20-1
j_call: TRBJ1-6
clone_size: few
cdr3_aa: CSAREVAISLGSPLHF
cdr3_nt: TGCAGTGCTAGAGAAGTTGCGATAAGCCTGGGTTCACCCCTCCACTTT

d_call: -
v_call: TRBV20-1
j_call: TRBJ1-5
clone_size: -
cdr3_aa: CSARTVSSNQPQHF
cdr3_nt: TGCAGTGCTAGGACAGTTAGTAGCAATCAGCCCCAGCATTTT

d_call: -
v_call: TRBV13
j_call: TRBJ1-1
clone_size: few
cdr3_aa: CASSLSDMNTEAFF
cdr3_nt: TGTGCCAGCAGCTTATCCGACATGAACACTGAAGCTTTCTTT

d_call: -
v_call: TRBV7-6
j_call: TRBJ1-1
clone_size: -
cdr3_aa: CASSLGHGSPKAEAFF
cdr3_nt: TGTGCCAGCAGCTTAGGACACGGTAGCCCGAAGGCTGAAGCTTTCTTT

d_call: TRBD2
v_call: TRBV27
j_call: TRBJ2-1
clone_size: -
cdr3_aa: CASSFGTSGFNEQFF
cdr3_nt: TGTGCCAGCAGTTTCGGGACTAGCGGTTTCAATGAGCAGTTCTTC

d_call: TRBD2
v_call: TRBV18
j_call: TRBJ2-1
clone_size: -
cdr3_aa: CASSPPGLAEAYNGQFF
cdr3_nt: TGTGCCAGCTCACCACCGGGACTAGCGGAAGCCTACAATGGGCAGTTCTTC

d_call: TRBD2
v_call: TRBV9
j_call: TRBJ2-3
clone_size: few
cdr3_aa: CASSPGTSVRDTQYF
cdr3_nt: TGTGCCAGCAGCCCCGGGACTAGCGTTCGAGATACGCAGTATTTT

d_call: -
v_call: TRBV12-3/TRBV12-4
j_call: TRBJ2-7
clone_size: few
cdr3_aa: CASTASWGKYEQYF
cdr3_nt: TGTGCCAGCACGGCTAGCTGGGGGAAGTACGAGCAGTACTTC

d_call: TRBD1
v_call: TRBV6-5
j_call: TRBJ1-2
clone_size: -
cdr3_aa: CASSATGGTYGYTF
cdr3_nt: TGTGCCAGCAGTGCCACAGGGGGGACCTATGGCTACACCTTC

d_call: TRBD1
v_call: TRBV4-1
j_call: TRBJ1-6
clone_size: -
cdr3_aa: CASSPWTGANYNSPLHF
cdr3_nt: TGCGCCAGCAGCCCCTGGACAGGGGCGAACTATAATTCACCCCTCCACTTT

d_call: -
v_call: TRBV29-1
j_call: TRBJ1-1
clone_size: few
cdr3_aa: CSVEDRWTEAFF
cdr3_nt: TGCAGCGTTGAAGATCGGTGGACTGAAGCTTTCTTT

d_call: -
v_call: TRBV3-1
j_call: TRBJ2-3
clone_size: many
cdr3_aa: CASSQEAQEDTQYF
cdr3_nt: TGTGCCAGCAGCCAAGAAGCCCAGGAAGATACGCAGTATTTT

d_call: TRBD1
v_call: TRBV20-1
j_call: TRBJ2-5
clone_size: -
cdr3_aa: CSASPATGVTETQYF
cdr3_nt: TGCAGTGCTAGCCCCGCGACAGGGGTGACGGAGACCCAGTACTTC

d_call: TRBD1
v_call: TRBV5-5
j_call: TRBJ2-7
clone_size: -
cdr3_aa: CASSSLGTVTYEQYF
cdr3_nt: TGTGCCAGCAGCTCTCTTGGGACAGTTACCTACGAGCAGTACTTC

d_call: -
v_call: TRBV27
j_call: TRBJ2-7
clone_size: -
cdr3_aa: CASSWNGQNYEQYF
cdr3_nt: TGTGCCAGCAGTTGGAACGGACAGAATTACGAGCAGTACTTC

d_call: -
v_call: TRBV28
j_call: TRBJ2-2
clone_size: -
cdr3_aa: CASSLGWSGELFF
cdr3_nt: TGTGCCAGCAGTTTAGGTTGGAGCGGGGAGCTGTTTTTT